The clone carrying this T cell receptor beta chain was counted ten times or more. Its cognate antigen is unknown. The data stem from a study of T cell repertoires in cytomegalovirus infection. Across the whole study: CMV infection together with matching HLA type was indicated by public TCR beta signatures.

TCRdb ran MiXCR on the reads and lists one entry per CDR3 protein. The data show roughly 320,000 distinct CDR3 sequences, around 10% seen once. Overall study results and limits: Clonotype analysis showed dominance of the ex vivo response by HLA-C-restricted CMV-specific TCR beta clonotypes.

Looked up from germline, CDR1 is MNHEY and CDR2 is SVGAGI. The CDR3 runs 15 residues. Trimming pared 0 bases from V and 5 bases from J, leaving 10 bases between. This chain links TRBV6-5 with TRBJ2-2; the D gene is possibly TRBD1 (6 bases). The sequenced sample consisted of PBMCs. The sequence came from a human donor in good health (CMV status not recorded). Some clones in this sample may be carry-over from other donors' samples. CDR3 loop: CASSYSPTGTGELFF. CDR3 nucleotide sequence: TGTGCCAGCAGTTACTCGCCAACAGGGACCGGGGAGCTGTTTTTT.